One and the same sample provided the 25 T cell receptor beta chains below, sequenced in a study of T cell changes during pregnancy in multiple sclerosis. Profiled with immunoSEQ multiplex PCR; TCRdb holds only in-frame clones, not every one. Of around 50,000 clones detected, about nine tenths appear once; the ten largest clones hold approximately 0.61%. Sequenced material: CD4+ T cells from peripheral blood mononuclear cells, taken after pregnancy. The receptors derive from a female donor in good health, enrolled as a control in a pregnancy study.

CDR3 sequence: CASSQDPGKNYGYTF. CDR3 coding DNA: TGCGCCAGCAGCCAAGATCCCGGGAAAAACTATGGCTACACCTTC. This rearrangement joins TRBV4-1 to TRBJ1-2; no clear D. Trimming stripped 0 bases from V and 2 bases from J, with 10 bases between. The CDR3 runs to 15 residues. Germline CDR1 MGHRA, CDR2 YSYEKL.

The DNA for the CDR3 is TGTGCCAGCAGTTTGGACTACCACACCGGGGAGCTGTTTTTT. Amino acid sequence: CASSLDYHTGELFF. The chain combines TRBV6-5 with TRBJ2-2; D may be TRBD2 (6 bases). Germline CDR1 is MNHEY and CDR2 is SVGAGI. This CDR3 contains 14 residues. The V end was cut by 4 bases, the J end by 3 bases, with 9 bases between.

DNA of the CDR3: TGTGCCAGCAGTCCAAACAGGAGAACCTACACCTTC. This translates into CASSPNRRTYTF. The chain employs TRBV28 and TRBJ1-2, with D tentatively TRBD1 (5 bases). V was trimmed by 5 bases and J by 10 bases, leaving 14 bases between them. The length of the CDR3 is 12 residues. The germline V gene has CDR1 MDHEN and CDR2 SYDVKM.

The V call is TRBV19, the J call TRBJ2-1, with D possibly TRBD2 on 6 matching bases. Germline CDR1 is LNHDA and CDR2 is SQIVND (reference sequence). V lost 8 bases to trimming and J lost 7 bases, with 21 bases between them. This CDR3 is 15 amino acids long. CDR3 region: CASAQAGVVQNEQFF. Written as DNA, the CDR3 is TGTGCCAGTGCCCAAGCGGGCGTCGTACAGAATGAGCAGTTCTTC.

The rearrangement joins TRBV6-4 to TRBJ1-3; 7 bases agree with TRBD1. The junction had 5 bases not matched to a gene; V was cut back by 6 bases and J by 0 bases. The germline CDR1 and CDR2 sequences are MRHNA and SNTAGT. This CDR3 has 15 amino acids. For the CDR3, the DNA is TGTGCCAGCAGACGGACAGGTGACTCTGGAAACACCATATATTTT. It is translated as CASRRTGDSGNTIYF.

Comment on this clone: Its ends do not fully match the called genes, so a read error is possible. The rearrangement joins TRBV6-1 to TRBJ2-1; 7 nucleotides line up with TRBD2. The CDR3 totals 14 residues. Germline CDR1 is MNHNS and CDR2 is SASEGT. The CDR3 reads CANSDSGTIAEQFF. The CDR3 bases are TGTGCCAACAGTGATTCCGGGACTATTGCTGAGCAGTTCTTC.

The V gene is TRBV27, the J gene TRBJ1-1; D gene uncertain. Germline V gene lookup returns CDR1 MNHEY and CDR2 SMNVEV (reference sequence). The CDR3 has 14 residues. Trimming removed 6 bases from V and 6 bases from J, with 17 bases in between. In nucleotides, the CDR3 is TGTGCCAGCAGCAGCAGGATTTTTAAATCTGAAGCTTTCTTT. It encodes CASSSRIFKSEAFF.

The chain links TRBV11-2 to TRBJ2-7, with 7 bases fitting TRBD2. This CDR3 is built from 17 residues. Germline values: CDR1 SGHAT, CDR2 FQNNGV. Trimming removed 0 bases from V and 1 base from J; junction bases left unmatched: 9. The CDR3 sequence is CASSLDPTGLGSYEQYF. The CDR3 nucleotides read TGTGCCAGCAGCTTAGACCCAACCGGACTAGGGTCCTACGAGCAGTACTTC.

CDR3 sequence reads: CASSYSRGYEQYF. The CDR3 DNA is TGTGCCAGCAGTTACTCTAGAGGGTACGAGCAGTACTTC. The rearrangement uses TRBV6-5 and TRBJ2-7; a possible D gene is TRBD2 (5 bases). The CDR3 spans 13 residues. Trimming stripped 0 bases from V and 4 bases from J, with 7 bases between. The V gene's germline CDR1 is MNHEY and CDR2 SVGAGI.

This clone was seen more than once but under ten times. The chain is built from TRBV4-1 and TRBJ1-2; 10 positions agree with TRBD1. Germline lookup yields CDR1 MGHRA and CDR2 YSYEKL. The J segment lost 0 bases and the V segment lost 2 bases, leaving 3 bases of the junction unmatched. The CDR3 has 16 residues. The CDR3 sequence: CASSQTGQGANYGYTF. Here the CDR3 DNA reads TGCGCCAGCAGCCAAACCGGACAGGGGGCTAACTATGGCTACACCTTC.

The chain employs TRBV4-2 and TRBJ2-7, with TRBD2 identical over 11 bases. Germline assignment: CDR1 LGHNA and CDR2 YNFKEQ. The V segment lost 0 bases and the J segment 2 bases; nucleotides outside the gene matches: 6. The CDR3 totals 17 residues. The CDR3 DNA reads as TGTGCCAGCAGCCAAGACCGGACTAGCGGGCAAACCTACGAGCAGTACTTC. The encoded protein is CASSQDRTSGQTYEQYF.

This clone was observed once. The chain couples TRBV15 to TRBJ2-4; D may be TRBD2 (6 bases). Per the germline V gene, CDR1 is LNHNV and CDR2 is YYDKDF (reference sequence). CDR3 length: 13 amino acids. The V end was cut by 11 bases, the J end by 5 bases, with 16 bases between. The CDR3 nucleotides are TGTGCCGCGAGCACGGGGGACGAAAACATTCAGTACTTC. It translates to CAASTGDENIQYF.

This chain uses TRBV19 with TRBJ1-1, with a tentative D call TRBD1 (5 bases). The CDR3 is 15 residues long. The V end was cut by 4 bases, the J end by 2 bases, with 14 bases between. Germline V gene lookup returns CDR1 LNHDA and CDR2 SQIVND (reference sequence). The CDR3 sequence is CASSSVAGKNTEAFF. For the CDR3, the DNA is TGTGCCAGTAGTAGTGTCGCAGGGAAAAACACTGAAGCTTTCTTT.

This clone was counted at least ten times. The genes are TRBV10-3 and TRBJ1-6, with D possibly matching TRBD1 (6 bases). This CDR3 has 16 amino acids. CDR1 and CDR2 from the germline V gene are ENHRY and SYGVKD. The V gene lost 6 bases and the J gene lost 0 bases, with 12 bases spanning the gap. CDR3 in DNA: TGTGCCATCAGGGAGGGACAAAGCTCCTATAATTCACCCCTCCACTTT. Translation: CAIREGQSSYNSPLHF.

V gene TRBV10-3 combines with J gene TRBJ1-6; 10 bases fit TRBD1. Losses at the gene ends were 2 bases for V and 7 bases for J; bases not matched to a gene: 2. Germline lookup yields CDR1 ENHRY and CDR2 SYGVKD. There are 15 residues in the CDR3. Here the CDR3 DNA reads TGTGCCATCAGTGAGGTGGGACAGGGGAATTCACCCCTCCACTTT. Translating gives CAISEVGQGNSPLHF.

The chain combines TRBV5-1 with TRBJ2-3, with D tentatively TRBD2 (6 bases). Germline V gene sequence: CDR1 SGHRS, CDR2 YFSETQ. V lost 4 bases and J 2 bases, leaving 11 bases between the germline ends. The CDR3 extends over 14 amino acids. The CDR3 sequence: CASSGGSSTDTQYF. CDR3 in DNA: TGCGCCAGCAGCGGGGGGTCATCCACAGATACGCAGTATTTT.

The chain joins TRBV28 to TRBJ2-3, with D possibly matching TRBD1 (6 bases). The CDR3 has 15 amino acids. CDR1 MDHEN and CDR2 SYDVKM come from the germline V gene. With 1 base removed from V and 4 bases from J, the gap between germline ends came to 12 bases. This CDR3 is CASSLSAGVADTQYF. DNA of the CDR3: TGTGCCAGCAGTTTATCGGCAGGGGTGGCAGATACGCAGTATTTT.

The rearrangement uses TRBV30 and TRBJ2-7; 8 nucleotides match TRBD1. Germline CDR1 and CDR2: GTSNPN and SVGIG (reference sequence). V was clipped by 5 bases and J by 4 bases; unmatched bases: 1. This CDR3 has 11 residues. The DNA of the CDR3 is TGTGCCTGGGGGACAGGATACGAGCAGTACTTC. It is translated as CAWGTGYEQYF. Drawing the rest from reference TRBV30 and TRBJ2-7, the complete variable domain is SQTIHQWPATLVQPVGSPLSLECTVEGTSNPNLYWYRQAAGRGLQLLFYSVGIGQISSEVPQNLSASRPQDRQFILSSKKLLLSDSGFYLCAWGTGYEQYFGPGTRLTVT.

V usage is TRBV29-1 and J usage is TRBJ2-1; 10 nucleotides agree with TRBD2. CDR3 length equals 14 residues. J was trimmed by 5 bases and V by 6 bases; bases with no gene match: 7. Germline lookup yields CDR1 SQVTM and CDR2 ANQGSEA. The CDR3 reads CSVASGGNDNEQFF. CDR3 nucleotides: TGCAGCGTAGCTAGCGGGGGTAACGACAATGAGCAGTTCTTC.

The count of this clone is one. This chain links TRBV5-6 with TRBJ2-1, with D unclear. Germline assignment: CDR1 SGHDT and CDR2 YYEEEE. Between the trimmed V and J ends, which lost 4 bases and 0 bases, there was a span of 11 bases. CDR3 size: 15 residues. The CDR3 sequence is CASSTLWSSYNEQFF. In DNA, the CDR3 is TGTGCCAGCAGCACCCTCTGGAGCTCCTACAATGAGCAGTTCTTC. Variable domain in full (rest from reference TRBV5-6 and TRBJ2-1): DAGVTQSPTHLIKTRGQQVTLRCSPKSGHDTVSWYQQALGQGPQFIFQYYEEEERQRGNFPDRFSGHQFPNYSSELNVNALLLGDSALYLCASSTLWSSYNEQFFGPGTRLTVL.

This clone was found once. The rearrangement joins TRBV27 to TRBJ2-1, with 9 bases lining up with TRBD1. Germline trimming cut 6 bases from V and 6 bases from J; bases unmatched to any gene: 18. Per the germline V gene, CDR1 is MNHEY and CDR2 is SMNVEV (reference sequence). The CDR3 is made up of 18 amino acids. The CDR3 protein is CASRERDRDLILGNEQFF. The CDR3 DNA sequence: TGTGCCAGCAGGGAACGGGACAGGGATCTTATTTTGGGCAATGAGCAGTTCTTC.

The chain combines TRBV6-6 with TRBJ2-7; D is perhaps TRBD1 (5 bases). The germline V gene encodes CDR1 MNHNY and CDR2 SVGAGI (reference sequence). The CDR3 extends over 14 amino acids. V dropped 7 bases and J dropped 0 bases, with 13 bases sitting between them. The CDR3 DNA reads as TGTGCCAGCACCAGACAGTGGGGCTCCTACGAGCAGTACTTC. The encoded protein is CASTRQWGSYEQYF.

The rearrangement joins TRBV2 to TRBJ2-7; 8 bases match TRBD1. CDR3 length: 15 amino acids. Germline assignment: CDR1 SNHLY and CDR2 FYNNEI. Losses at the gene ends were 7 bases for V and 7 bases for J; bases not matched to a gene: 15. DNA of the CDR3: TGTGCCAGCAAATACAGGCGAACAGGGGGTGGGGAGCAGTACTTC. Residues: CASKYRRTGGGEQYF.

The CDR3 here is CASSLAGGRQFF. In nucleotides, the CDR3 is TGTGCCAGTAGTCTAGCGGGGGGCCGGCAGTTCTTC. This chain links TRBV6-4 with TRBJ2-1, with 11 bases lining up with TRBD2. Trimming at V came to 9 bases and at J to 12 bases, leaving 7 bases not matched to a gene. The CDR3 has 12 amino acids. The germline V gene encodes CDR1 MRHNA and CDR2 SNTAGT.

The V and J genes are TRBV6-1 and TRBJ1-1, with D possibly matching TRBD1 (6 bases). The V gene lost 5 bases and the J gene lost 1 base, with 8 bases spanning the gap. The CDR3 spans 13 residues. Germline V gene data show CDR1 as MNHNS and CDR2 as SASEGT. This CDR3 is CASSRGRNTEAFF. CDR3 nucleotides: TGTGCCAGCAGTAGGGGGAGGAACACTGAAGCTTTCTTT.